This entry is about one TCR beta chain. Its antigen specificity is not known. Base qualities are not recorded, but no much larger clone differs from it by a single base. These data originate in a study of blood T cell repertoires in COVID-19 (dated by TCRdb to about 2020). Study-wide context: The collaborator samples originated in the United States, Italy and Spain and spanned the acute and convalescent phases of COVID-19. The material from the prospective study consisted of cDNA or gDNA derived from T cells, B-cell-depleted T cells, or PBMCs. Deeply sampled blood TCRbeta repertoires from subjects exposed to, actively infected with, or recovered from COVID-19 were included in the dataset. A freely available public database, intended as a resource for researchers studying the immune response to SARS-CoV-2, is where the repertoires were released. Samples came from the ongoing ImmuneRACE study (first 160 participants) plus 1,254 subjects from 6 global collaborators. The sample metadata nearly always contained a de-identified subject ID, COVID-19 status, age in years and sex. Where available, HLA class I and class II types were obtained from metadata supplied by the sample provider rather than from assay-based typing.

The immunoSEQ Assay, a bias-controlled multiplex PCR, was used to amplify TCRbeta CDR3 regions from genomic DNA. On the study's bioinformatics: Within the assay, amplification of reference gene primers was used to estimate how many nucleated cells each sample contained. To quantify the absolute abundance of each unique TCRbeta CDR3 rearrangement, sequence reads were collapsed and filtered. For each sample, productive Simpson clonality was calculated by taking the square root of Simpson's diversity index across productive rearrangements. Entries here come from immuneACCESS through TCRdb and include only in-frame sequences with V and J called. Some clones fail to appear in such tables; in the studies checked, an unresolved V gene covers under half of the shortfall, and the cause of the remainder is unknown. For V, J and clone size, that table is used; D and trimming come from the DNA. Here the sample has 180,000 or so clones; about 88% occur a single time. The leading ten clones occupy about 2.2% of the sample.

Participants in the prospective study were enrolled through a virtual design, were aged roughly 18 to 100 years, and lived in about 25 United States geographic areas. Cohort assignment in the prospective study relied on participant-reported clinical history from a screening survey and a study questionnaire. Each participant in the prospective study had whole blood, serum and a nasopharyngeal or oropharyngeal swab collected by mobile phlebotomists. Participants in the prospective study had the option to provide additional blood draws and questionnaires over an approximately 2-month period. Blood samples from the prospective study were shipped frozen or at room temperature prior to DNA extraction. The cysteine opens and the phenylalanine closes a CDR3 of 12 amino acids. Solely the CDR3 DNA is kept, with 36 bases framed from the first base. V gives up 3 bases and J gives up 2 bases, and the segment between their germline ends measures 5 bases. Reading the germline V gene gives CDR1 SGDLS and CDR2 YYNGEE.

What the study reported, not specific to this receptor: The quantity of clinical and demographic metadata differed by source and by participant and was supplied without curation.

Sequenced sample: PBMCs or T cells enriched from blood (not recorded which). This sequence was found in a woman aged 40 to 55 with acute COVID-19. Recombination joined TRBV9 with TRBJ2-5; the D gene is perhaps TRBD1, on 5 matching bases. At the DNA level, the sequence is TGTGCCAGCAGCGCAGGGCAAGAGACCCAGTACTTC. This yields the protein CASSAGQETQYF.